This T cell receptor (beta chain) was sequenced during a study of OX40 agonist ivuxolimab in advanced cancers. Looking at the study overall: From 23 to 79 years was the age range, with a mean of around 60 years, and around 84% were male.

Produced via immunoSEQ multiplex PCR; TCRdb's table is partial and in-frame only. The sample has approximately 70,000 clones; around 88% are singletons. The CDR3 is 15 residues long. V was cut by 0 bases and J by 2 bases, with 11 bases left in between. The germline V gene encodes CDR1 SGHNT and CDR2 YYREEE (reference sequence). Overall study results and limits: The antigens recognized by the expanded peripheral T cells, that is their antigen specificity, were not determined. Clonal expansion by week 6 occurred in CD4+ and CD8+ blood T cells (at 0.1 to 3.0 mg/kg).

This clone was counted a single time. Antigen specificity is unknown. The clonotype comes from an adult with an advanced solid tumor such as melanoma, head and neck, liver or kidney cancer. The rearrangement uses TRBV5-4 and TRBJ1-2; D uncertain. Sequenced material: CD4+ or CD8+ T cells sorted from blood, taken in a trial of the OX40 agonist ivuxolimab. DNA for the CDR3: TGTGCCAGCAGCTTGGCGGCAGCAGAAAACTATGGCTACACCTTC. It yields the protein CASSLAAAENYGYTF.